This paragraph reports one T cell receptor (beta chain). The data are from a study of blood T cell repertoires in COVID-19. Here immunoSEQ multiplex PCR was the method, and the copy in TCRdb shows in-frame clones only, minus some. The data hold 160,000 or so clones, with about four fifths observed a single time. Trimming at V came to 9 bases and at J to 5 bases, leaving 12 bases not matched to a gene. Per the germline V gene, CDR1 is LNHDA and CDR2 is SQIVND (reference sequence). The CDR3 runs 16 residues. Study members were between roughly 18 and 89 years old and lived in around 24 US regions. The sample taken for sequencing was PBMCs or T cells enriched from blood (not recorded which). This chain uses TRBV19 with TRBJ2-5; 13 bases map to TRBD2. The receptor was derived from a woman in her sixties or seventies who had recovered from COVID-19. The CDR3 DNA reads TGTGCCAGCGCCGGGACTAGCGGGGCGACGGGGGAGACCCAGTACTTC. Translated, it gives CASAGTSGATGETQYF.